This T cell receptor (beta chain) was observed in a study of blood T cell repertoires in COVID-19. Across the whole study: COVID-19 samples, acute and convalescent, were from the United States, Italy and Spain. The cDNA or gDNA used as material had been derived from T cells, B-cell-depleted T cells, or PBMCs.

Recruited during active infection, patients (from Seattle) were subsequently followed longitudinally. To note about this clone: The sample contains more than one DNA sequence encoding this CDR3.

Trimming removed 3 bases at V and 0 bases at J, with 5 bases between. The CDR3 is 13 amino acids. CDR1 and CDR2 (germline): KGHSH, LQKENI. In the original processing: Scientists estimated how many nucleated cells there were by amplifying reference gene primers. Assay: immunoSEQ multiplex PCR; the TCRdb copy retains only in-frame clones and omits some. D and trimming were read from the DNA, whereas the V and J calls and clone size are those reported in that table. The sample has some 290,000 clones, roughly nine tenths seen once. This receptor was obtained from a woman aged 25 to 45 with COVID-19, enrolled during active disease. This chain connects TRBV18 to TRBJ1-1; D remains unclear. Sequenced: peripheral blood. The CDR3 loop is CASSPGLNTEAFF. The DNA for the CDR3 is TGTGCCAGCTCACCTGGGCTGAACACTGAAGCTTTCTTT.